Shown below are 17 T cell receptor beta chains from a single sample sequenced in a study of blood T cell repertoires in COVID-19. Only in-frame clones appear in the TCRdb table, and some are missing; sequencing was by immunoSEQ multiplex PCR. The data show about 200,000 clones, around 89% seen once. Sequenced material: peripheral blood. These receptors came from a man in his forties or fifties with active or convalescent COVID-19.

The chain links TRBV6-5 to TRBJ1-1; D may be TRBD1 (5 bases). CDR3 length equals 14 residues. V was trimmed by 6 bases and J by 11 bases, leaving 22 bases between them. Germline CDR1 and CDR2: MNHEY and SVGAGI. CDR3 region: CASRRTGTTVRAFF. CDR3 nucleotides: TGTGCCAGCAGACGCACAGGAACCACCGTTAGGGCTTTCTTT.

The rearrangement joins TRBV27 to TRBJ2-6; the match to TRBD2 covers 11 bases. Per the germline V gene, CDR1 is MNHEY and CDR2 is SMNVEV (reference sequence). The CDR3 covers 20 residues. The ends lost 5 bases at V and 0 bases at J; junction bases unmatched: 12. CDR3 sequence: CASSLLITSGGRSGANVLTF. For the CDR3, the DNA is TGTGCCAGCAGTCTCCTTATTACTAGCGGGGGACGCTCTGGGGCCAACGTCCTGACTTTC.

The chain links TRBV19 to TRBJ1-6, with 8 bases matching TRBD1. Germline lookup yields CDR1 LNHDA and CDR2 SQIVND (reference sequence). Losses at the gene ends were 5 bases for V and 7 bases for J; bases not matched to a gene: 7. The CDR3 loop spans 15 amino acids. The DNA of the CDR3 is TGTGCCAGTAGTGGGGGCAGGGGGCAAAATTCACCCCTCCACTTT. This encodes CASSGGRGQNSPLHF.

This clone was picked up one time. V and J are TRBV5-1 and TRBJ1-1; 12 positions match TRBD1. In germline, CDR1 is SGHRS, CDR2 YFSETQ. V shed 4 bases, J shed 4 bases, and the junction held 14 bases outside the gene matches. The CDR3 totals 18 residues. The CDR3 is CASSITGTGGGGGTEAFF. CDR3 bases: TGCGCCAGCAGCATAACCGGGACAGGGGGCGGAGGAGGCACTGAAGCTTTCTTT.

V usage is TRBV7-8 and J usage is TRBJ2-7; 14 nucleotides match TRBD2. Unmatched junction bases numbered 7, after V lost 3 bases and J lost 6 bases. CDR1 is SGHVS, CDR2 FQNEAQ, per germline. The length of the CDR3 is 16 residues. CDR3 sequence: CASSLAGLAGVSEQYF. The CDR3, as DNA: TGTGCCAGCAGCTTGGCGGGACTAGCGGGGGTCAGCGAGCAGTACTTC.

The chain has TRBV4-2 and TRBJ2-5; TRBD2 matches 9 bases. Trimming took 4 bases from V and 9 from J; bases not matched to a gene: 30. CDR3 length equals 21 residues. Per germline, CDR1 LGHNA and CDR2 YNFKEQ. The CDR3 sequence is CASSPRLALGPGGGVQGAQYF. In nucleotides, the CDR3 is TGTGCCAGCAGCCCCCGACTAGCCCTCGGGCCTGGCGGGGGGGTCCAAGGGGCCCAGTACTTC.

The rearrangement links TRBV6-1 to TRBJ1-6, with a possible D match to TRBD1 (5 bases). This CDR3 has 15 amino acids. Trimming removed 3 bases from V and 8 bases from J, with 14 bases in between. Germline V gene lookup returns CDR1 MNHNS and CDR2 SASEGT. This chain's CDR3 is CASSDTRGRDSPLHF. CDR3 nucleotide sequence: TGTGCCAGCAGTGATACAAGGGGTAGGGATTCACCCCTCCACTTT.

This clone was seen just once. The V call is TRBV6-6, the J call TRBJ2-5; 8 nucleotides line up with TRBD1. The CDR3 is 14 amino acids. Germline V gene sequence: CDR1 MNHNY, CDR2 SVGAGI (reference sequence). V was pared by 5 bases and J by 6 bases, with 8 bases of the junction left unmatched. CDR3 coding DNA: TGTGCCAGCAGTGCACCGGGACAGGATAAGACCCAGTACTTC. It translates to CASSAPGQDKTQYF.

The chain uses TRBV12-3 or TRBV12-4 and TRBJ2-1, with D unclear. The CDR3 loop spans 12 amino acids. Trimming shortened V by 5 bases and J by 12 bases, and 14 bases separated the two germline ends. This CDR3 is CASSLTQQWQFF. In nucleotides, the CDR3 is TGTGCCAGCAGTCTCACACAACAATGGCAGTTCTTC.

The V call is TRBV28, the J call TRBJ2-3; possible D gene TRBD2, 6 bases. CDR3 length: 15 amino acids. CDR1 is MDHEN and CDR2 is SYDVKM in the germline V gene. V was clipped by 7 bases and J by 5 bases, with 19 bases between them. Here the CDR3 reads CASMLGSQGGDTQYF. In DNA form, the CDR3 reads TGTGCCAGCATGTTGGGGAGCCAGGGAGGAGATACGCAGTATTTT.

This clone was seen a single time. The V call is TRBV5-4, the J call TRBJ2-3, with TRBD1 matching 9 bases. CDR3 length equals 18 residues. J gave up 3 bases and V 0 bases, and 11 bases lay outside the gene matches. Germline V gives CDR1 SGHNT, CDR2 YYREEE (reference sequence). This CDR3 reads CASSLERGTGSRTDTQYF. CDR3 coding DNA: TGTGCCAGCAGCTTGGAGAGGGGGACAGGGAGTAGGACAGATACGCAGTATTTT.

This clone is judged medium-sized. The CDR3 sequence is CASSEDSSYNEQFF. CDR3 nucleotides: TGTGCCAGCAGTGAAGACAGCTCCTACAATGAGCAGTTCTTC. The V gene is TRBV2, the J gene TRBJ2-1, with no clear D. The ends were cut back, 1 base at V and 0 bases at J, with 4 bases in the middle. Germline V gives CDR1 SNHLY, CDR2 FYNNEI. There are 14 residues in the CDR3.

This clone appeared once. The V and J genes are TRBV2 and TRBJ1-1; D gene ambiguous. In germline, CDR1 is SNHLY, CDR2 FYNNEI. Trimming removed 8 bases at V and 2 bases at J, with 27 bases between. The CDR3 spans 18 residues. The CDR3 is CASCPGVLVSEDNTEAFF. The CDR3 nucleotides read TGTGCCAGCTGCCCCGGGGTCTTAGTTTCGGAAGATAACACTGAAGCTTTCTTT.

In its sample, this clone was seen a few times. V and J are TRBV7-3 and TRBJ1-1, with 7 bases matching TRBD1. Germline CDR1 reads SGHTA; CDR2 reads FQGTGA. The CDR3 spans 15 residues. The V gene end was trimmed by 2 bases and the J gene end by 0 bases; junction bases not matched to a gene: 3. The chain's CDR3 is CASSLGTAMNTEAFF. The CDR3 nucleotides are TGTGCCAGCAGCTTAGGGACAGCCATGAACACTGAAGCTTTCTTT.

The chain carries TRBV11-2 and TRBJ2-2; TRBD1 matches at 7 bases. Germline values: CDR1 SGHAT, CDR2 FQNNGV. The CDR3 length is 15 residues. V lost 7 bases and J lost 0; bases outside the gene matches: 5. The CDR3 sequence is CASTQGTANTGELFF. In DNA, the CDR3 is TGTGCCAGCACACAGGGGACAGCGAACACCGGGGAGCTGTTTTTT. Full variable domain (missing parts from reference TRBV11-2 and TRBJ2-2): EAGVAQSPRYKIIEKRQSVAFWCNPISGHATLYWYQQILGQGPKLLIQFQNNGVVDDSQLPKDRFSAERLKGVDSTLKIQPAKLEDSAVYLCASTQGTANTGELFFGEGSRLTVL.

The sample holds a few counts of this clone. The chain couples TRBV28 to TRBJ2-7; D gene ambiguous. Germline CDR1 is MDHEN and CDR2 is SYDVKM. V was clipped by 5 bases and J by 3 bases, with 5 bases between them. There are 11 residues in the CDR3. The CDR3 is CASSVSYEQYF. In nucleotides, the CDR3 is TGTGCCAGCAGTGTGAGCTACGAGCAGTACTTC.

This rearrangement joins TRBV5-4 to TRBJ1-4; D is possibly TRBD1 (6 bases). V lost 4 bases, J lost 8 bases, and 15 bases lay in between. The CDR3 is 14 amino acids. Per the germline V gene, CDR1 is SGHNT and CDR2 is YYREEE (reference sequence). CDR3 bases: TGTGCCAGCAGCCAAGACATACAGGGAGAAAAACTGTTTTTT. Translation: CASSQDIQGEKLFF.